This T cell receptor (beta chain) was retrieved from a study of PD-L1 blockade in urothelial cancer. Study overall: Most patients, about 85% of the roughly 30, were males with bladder-origin cancer. It was at 3 weeks (second dose) and 6 weeks after treatment start that blood was analyzed. Across blood samples, T cells had a median count of approximately 130,000.

Time point in this sample: pretreatment peripheral blood. The study enrolled patients with locally advanced or metastatic urothelial carcinoma. Using immunoSEQ multiplex PCR, the repertoire was profiled, and TCRdb retains in-frame clones only, with some absent. This table has tens of thousands of clones, about 85% appearing once. This clone turned up a few times. The sequencing used PBMCs, collected around atezolizumab (anti-PD-L1) treatment. The sequence derives from a man aged 60 to 75 with urothelial cancer.

In nucleotides, the CDR3 is TGTGCCTGGCAGCGCGGGGCCCATACTAACACCGGGGAGCTGTTTTTT. It yields the protein CAWQRGAHTNTGELFF. The chain carries TRBV30 and TRBJ2-2; D might be TRBD2 (6 bases). There are 16 residues in the CDR3. Trimming removed 5 bases from V and 2 bases from J, with 18 bases in between. From germline, CDR1 is GTSNPN and CDR2 SVGIG (reference sequence).